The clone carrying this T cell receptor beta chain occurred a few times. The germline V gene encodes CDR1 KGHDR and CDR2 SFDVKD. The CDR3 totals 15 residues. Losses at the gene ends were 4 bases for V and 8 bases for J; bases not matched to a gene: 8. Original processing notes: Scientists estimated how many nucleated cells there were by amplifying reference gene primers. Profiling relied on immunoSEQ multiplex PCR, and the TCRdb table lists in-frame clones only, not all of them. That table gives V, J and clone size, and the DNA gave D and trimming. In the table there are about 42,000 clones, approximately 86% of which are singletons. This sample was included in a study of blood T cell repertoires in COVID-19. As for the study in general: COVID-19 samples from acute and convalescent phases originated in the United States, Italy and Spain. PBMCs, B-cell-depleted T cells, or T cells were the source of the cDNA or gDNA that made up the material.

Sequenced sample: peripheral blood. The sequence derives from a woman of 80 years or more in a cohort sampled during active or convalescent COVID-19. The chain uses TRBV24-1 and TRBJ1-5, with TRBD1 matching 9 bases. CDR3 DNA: TGTGCCACCAGTGACGCCACAGGGGGCTTAAAGCCCCAGCATTTT. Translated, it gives CATSDATGGLKPQHF.